The 16 T cell receptor beta chains below come from one sample, sequenced in a study of blood T cell repertoires in COVID-19. The data were produced by immunoSEQ multiplex PCR, yet TCRdb's version contains in-frame clones alone and is incomplete. This sample carries 150,000 to 200,000 clones, roughly 79% of them seen once, and the ten largest clones take approximately 9.9%. Source material: peripheral blood. These receptors came from a woman aged 40 to 50 with COVID-19, enrolled during active disease.

The chain uses TRBV19 and TRBJ2-6; 11 bases agree with TRBD2. CDR1 and CDR2 from the germline V gene are LNHDA and SQIVND (reference sequence). Trimming cost V 5 bases and J 0 bases; bases outside gene matches: 9. The CDR3 length is 19 residues. In DNA, the CDR3 is TGTGCCAGTAGTCTCGAGCGACTAGCGGGGATCTCTGGGGCCAACGTCCTGACTTTC. This encodes CASSLERLAGISGANVLTF.

The chain carries TRBV30 and TRBJ1-4; TRBD1 might be the D (6 bases). The CDR3 is made up of 14 amino acids. The V gene's germline CDR1 is GTSNPN and CDR2 SVGIG (reference sequence). V was trimmed by 1 base and J by 8 bases, leaving 14 bases between them. CDR3 sequence (DNA): TGTGCCTGGAGTGAGGGGGTCTCGGCCGAAAAACTGTTTTTT. This gives the protein CAWSEGVSAEKLFF.

CDR3 nucleotide sequence: TGTGCCAGTAGTCTCAGGGGGTATCAGCCCCAGCATTTT. Protein product: CASSLRGYQPQHF. The chain combines TRBV19 with TRBJ1-5; 7 nucleotides match TRBD1. V lost 5 bases, J lost 5 bases, and 3 bases stayed unmatched. This CDR3 has 13 amino acids. Germline CDR1 LNHDA, CDR2 SQIVND (reference sequence).

V is TRBV19 and J is TRBJ1-5, with a weak D call TRBD1 (5 bases). The V end lost 3 bases, the J end lost 10 bases, and 16 bases lay between the germline ends. The CDR3 consists of 14 residues. From germline, CDR1 is LNHDA and CDR2 SQIVND (reference sequence). CDR3 nucleotide sequence: TGTGCCAGTAGTATTGGTCGGGGGACGGACCCCCAGCATTTT. Protein product: CASSIGRGTDPQHF.

V usage is TRBV6-1 and J usage is TRBJ2-1, with 12 bases lining up with TRBD2. Germline values: CDR1 MNHNS, CDR2 SASEGT. J was trimmed by 2 bases and V by 3 bases; bases with no gene match: 2. The CDR3 spans 16 residues. Here the CDR3 DNA reads TGTGCCAGCAGTGACAGACTAGCGGGAGCCTACAATGAGCAGTTCTTC. The encoded protein is CASSDRLAGAYNEQFF.

The gene calls are TRBV11-2 and TRBJ2-3; 10 bases are a match to TRBD2. The CDR3 contains 15 residues. Trimming at V came to 6 bases and at J to 5 bases, leaving 8 bases not matched to a gene. Germline CDR1 is SGHAT and CDR2 is FQNNGV. CDR3 in amino acids: CASRSSGSGVDTQYF. The CDR3 DNA is TGTGCCAGCAGATCTAGCGGGAGTGGGGTAGATACGCAGTATTTT.

CDR3 coding DNA: TGTGCCAGCAGTTACCGGGACACCTCCTACGAGCAGTACTTC. Amino acid sequence: CASSYRDTSYEQYF. This chain uses TRBV6-5 with TRBJ2-7; a possible D gene is TRBD1 (6 bases). This CDR3 comprises 14 residues. Per the germline V gene, CDR1 is MNHEY and CDR2 is SVGAGI. The V end lost 2 bases, the J end lost 0 bases, and 8 bases lay between the germline ends.

This clone was observed a single time. The V and J genes are TRBV3-1 (or the pseudogene TRBV3-2) and TRBJ2-6; TRBD1 matches 8 bases. Germline-derived CDR1 and CDR2 are LGHDT and YNNKEL (reference sequence). This CDR3 contains 21 residues. With 1 base clipped from V and 2 bases from J, the junction kept 16 bases outside the gene matches. CDR3: CASSQGKIISGQGAGANVLTF. DNA of the CDR3: TGTGCCAGCAGCCAAGGGAAAATTATTTCTGGACAGGGAGCTGGGGCCAACGTCCTGACTTTC.

The chain uses TRBV19 and TRBJ1-5; TRBD1 is a possible D gene (5 bases). The CDR3 is 14 residues long. Germline V gives CDR1 LNHDA, CDR2 SQIVND (reference sequence). V was clipped by 5 bases and J by 5 bases, with 13 bases between them. The CDR3 nucleotides are TGTGCCAGTAGTCCCGTCCAGGGCGATCAGCCCCAGCATTTT. Its translation is CASSPVQGDQPQHF.

V usage is TRBV6-4 and J usage is TRBJ1-6; D not certain. Trimming shortened V by 0 bases and J by 9 bases, and 12 bases separated the two germline ends. The CDR3 totals 15 residues. Germline V lookup: CDR1 MRHNA, CDR2 SNTAGT. CDR3 in DNA: TGTGCCAGCAGTGACTCGGGCAGCCCCGGTTCACCCCTCCACTTT. Its protein is CASSDSGSPGSPLHF.

This chain connects TRBV7-8 to TRBJ1-5, with D unclear. The CDR3 length is 13 residues. Germline lookup yields CDR1 SGHVS and CDR2 FQNEAQ. The V end lost 3 bases, the J end lost 3 bases, and 6 bases lay between the germline ends. CDR3 amino acids: CASSLAVNQPQHF. The CDR3 nucleotides are TGTGCCAGCAGCTTGGCAGTCAATCAGCCCCAGCATTTT. Full variable domain (rest looked up from reference TRBV7-8 and TRBJ1-5): GAGVSQSPRYKVAKRGQDVALRCDPISGHVSLFWYQQALGQGPEFLTYFQNEAQLDKSGLPSDRFFAERPEGSVSTLKIQRTQQEDSAVYLCASSLAVNQPQHFGDGTRLSIL.

The table lists this clone with a few counts. The V and J genes are TRBV7-2 and TRBJ2-4, with D possibly matching TRBD2 (6 bases). Germline V gene sequence: CDR1 SGHTA, CDR2 FQGNSA. Trimming pared 1 base from V and 3 bases from J, leaving 10 bases between. The CDR3 spans 15 residues. The CDR3 DNA is TGTGCCAGCAGCTTAGATGGGGGAGGCAAAAACATTCAGTACTTC. Translation gives CASSLDGGGKNIQYF.

This clone was observed once. This chain links TRBV2 with TRBJ2-2; TRBD2 aligns across 10 bases. Unmatched junction bases numbered 6, after V lost 4 bases and J lost 4 bases. The length of the CDR3 is 16 residues. Germline lookup yields CDR1 SNHLY and CDR2 FYNNEI. This CDR3 is CASSVLAGVGTGELFF. CDR3 coding DNA: TGTGCCAGCAGTGTTCTAGCGGGGGTGGGCACCGGGGAGCTGTTTTTT.

The chain employs TRBV3-1 (or the pseudogene TRBV3-2) and TRBJ2-1; D gene ambiguous. Germline CDR1 LGHDT, CDR2 YNNKEL (reference sequence). Between the trimmed V and J ends, which lost 1 base and 3 bases, there was a span of 13 bases. The length of the CDR3 is 16 residues. CDR3 DNA: TGTGCCAGCAGCCAAGGTGCTACTTCTGTCTACAATGAGCAGTTCTTC. Translating it yields CASSQGATSVYNEQFF.

This clone came up once. The chain is built from TRBV9 and TRBJ1-2; possibly TRBD1 for D (6 bases). The V and J ends lost 0 bases and 3 bases respectively, with 9 bases between them. Germline lookup yields CDR1 SGDLS and CDR2 YYNGEE. The length of the CDR3 is 14 residues. CDR3 bases: TGTGCCAGCAGCGTAGCGCAGGGGCACTATGGCTACACCTTC. The encoded protein is CASSVAQGHYGYTF. The full variable domain, in which reference TRBV9 and TRBJ1-2 provide the parts outside the CDR3, is DSGVTQTPKHLITATGQRVTLRCSPRSGDLSVYWYQQSLDQGLQFLIQYYNGEERAKGNILERFSAQQFPDLHSELNLSSLELGDSALYFCASSVAQGHYGYTFGSGTRLTVV.

The chain is built from TRBV19 and TRBJ2-1; D remains unclear. V shed 0 bases and J shed 4 bases, with 10 bases lying between them. This CDR3 is built from 15 residues. CDR1 and CDR2 from the germline V gene are LNHDA and SQIVND (reference sequence). The DNA for the CDR3 is TGTGCCAGTAGTATAGAGGGCAGAAGATACAATGAGCAGTTCTTC. This codes for CASSIEGRRYNEQFF.